The TCR beta chain described here comes from a study of T cell repertoires in cytomegalovirus infection. Overall study context: Carrying CMV and the relevant HLA type showed in public TCR beta signatures.

Comment on this clonotype: Its antigen remains unknown.

From the reads, TCRdb called clonotypes with MiXCR, one entry per CDR3 protein. The sample has some 700,000 distinct CDR3 sequences, 30% to 40% seen once. The ends were cut back, 6 bases at V and 5 bases at J, with 13 bases in the middle. The CDR3 has 14 residues. Germline V gene lookup returns CDR1 MNHEY and CDR2 SVGEGT. Study-level points and caveats: Predominance within the ex vivo response was attributable to HLA-C-restricted CMV-specific TCR beta clonotypes.

The source was cultured PBMCs, collected from culture after CMV antigen stimulation. This sequence joins TRBV6-2 or TRBV6-3 and TRBJ1-4; D remains unclear. This clonotype was obtained from a human donor in good health (CMV status not recorded). Some clones in this sample may be carry-over from other donors' samples. The CDR3 DNA reads as TGTGCCAGCAGGCCCGGCAGTACGAATGAAAAACTGTTTTTT. This encodes CASRPGSTNEKLFF.